Listed here are 22 T cell receptor beta chains from one sample, sequenced in a study of early T cells in non-severe SARS-CoV-2 infection. From the 5' RACE reads, TCRdb called clonotypes with MiXCR, one entry per CDR3 protein. The table shows around 86,000 distinct CDR3 sequences, with roughly 14% occurring only once. The sequenced sample was whole blood. All receptors come from an adult who was a healthcare worker with PCR-confirmed SARS-CoV-2 infection or an uninfected control (not recorded which).

This sequence joins TRBV18 and TRBJ1-2, with 9 bases fitting TRBD1. Germline loops: CDR1 KGHSH, CDR2 LQKENI. This CDR3 contains 17 residues. V lost 4 bases to trimming and J lost 0 bases; unmatched junction nucleotides: 9. The CDR3 loop is CASSRYRRDRANYGYTF. CDR3 nucleotide sequence: TGTGCCAGCTCACGCTACCGCCGGGACAGGGCTAACTATGGCTACACCTTC.

This clonotype occurred a few times. The chain recombines TRBV6-1 with TRBJ2-2, with D maybe TRBD1 (6 bases). This CDR3 has 14 amino acids. V was shortened by 7 bases and J by 3 bases, with 12 bases between the two germline ends. Germline CDR1 and CDR2: MNHNS and SASEGT. The CDR3 is CASTLQGYTGELFF. DNA for the CDR3: TGTGCCAGCACCTTACAGGGATACACCGGGGAGCTGTTTTTT.

This clonotype occurred many times. The genes are TRBV30 and TRBJ2-3; 7 bases are shared with TRBD1. V was clipped by 2 bases and J by 3 bases; unmatched bases: 8. The CDR3 loop spans 15 amino acids. CDR1 and CDR2 (germline): GTSNPN, SVGIG (reference sequence). Written as DNA, the CDR3 is TGTGCCTGGAGTCAAATGACAGGGAAGACAGATACGCAGTATTTT. This gives the protein CAWSQMTGKTDTQYF.

The chain joins TRBV29-1 to TRBJ1-1; D not certain. The CDR3 is made up of 12 amino acids. The V gene's germline CDR1 is SQVTM and CDR2 ANQGSEA. Deletions cut 3 bases from V and 3 bases from J, with 8 bases between. The CDR3 bases are TGCAGCGTTGACGAGGGATACACTGAAGCTTTCTTT. Its protein is CSVDEGYTEAFF.

This clonotype turned up a few times. V and J are TRBV12-3 or TRBV12-4 and TRBJ2-7, with 10 positions matching TRBD1. This CDR3 is built from 13 residues. Germline trimming cut 4 bases from V and 6 bases from J; bases unmatched to any gene: 3. The CDR3 DNA follows: TGTGCCAGCAGTTATGGGACAGGGGCCGAGCAGTACGTC. This translates into CASSYGTGAEQYV.

This clonotype came up a few times. The rearrangement links TRBV6-6 to TRBJ1-1, with 10 positions matching TRBD1. With V trimmed by 5 bases and J by 7 bases, 13 bases remained unmatched. CDR1 is MNHNY, CDR2 SVGAGI, per germline (reference sequence). The CDR3 is made up of 16 amino acids. The CDR3 nucleotides are TGTGCCAGCAGTCCTCGGGACAGGGGTCCTGGCAGTGAAGCTTTCTTT. Translating gives CASSPRDRGPGSEAFF.

There are a few counts of this clonotype. This chain joins TRBV6-4 and TRBJ2-1; maybe TRBD1 (6 bases). Germline V gene lookup returns CDR1 MRHNA and CDR2 SNTAGT. The CDR3 is made up of 13 amino acids. Trimming took off 1 base at V and 12 bases at J, with 13 bases between the two ends. The CDR3 region is CASSDFEGVRQFF. The CDR3 DNA is TGTGCCAGCAGTGACTTCGAGGGGGTAAGGCAGTTCTTC.

This clonotype was counted at least ten times. The chain couples TRBV7-6 to TRBJ2-5; D might be TRBD2 (7 bases). CDR1 is SGHVS, CDR2 FNYEAQ, per germline. The CDR3 is 16 amino acids. The germline V and J ends were trimmed by 10 bases and 1 base, with 22 bases remaining between them. The CDR3 is CATSRGGGRTQETQYF. The DNA of the CDR3 is TGTGCCACCTCCCGTGGGGGGGGCCGTACCCAAGAGACCCAGTACTTC.

The chain has TRBV18 and TRBJ2-3, with TRBD2 identical over 11 bases. Germline CDR1 KGHSH, CDR2 LQKENI. The V segment lost 4 bases and the J segment 2 bases; nucleotides outside the gene matches: 17. This CDR3 has 20 residues. The chain's CDR3 is CASSHTSGGDPTADTDTQYF. The CDR3 DNA reads TGTGCCAGCTCACATACTAGCGGGGGCGACCCAACGGCAGACACAGATACGCAGTATTTT.

This chain joins TRBV5-1 and TRBJ2-3; 7 positions match TRBD2. The ends lost 4 bases at V and 5 bases at J; junction bases unmatched: 7. Per the germline V gene, CDR1 is SGHRS and CDR2 is YFSETQ. This CDR3 contains 14 residues. The CDR3 nucleotides are TGCGCCAGCAGCCGTAGACTAGCCGGAGATACGCAGTATTTT. The encoded protein is CASSRRLAGDTQYF. Using reference TRBV5-1 and TRBJ2-3 for the parts outside the CDR3, the full variable domain is KAGVTQTPRYLIKTRGQQVTLSCSPISGHRSVSWYQQTPGQGLQFLFEYFSETQRNKGNFPGRFSGRQFSNSRSEMNVSTLELGDSALYLCASSRRLAGDTQYFGPGTRLTVL.

This rearrangement joins TRBV4-1 to TRBJ1-2; unclear D gene. The germline V and J ends were trimmed by 0 bases and 4 bases, with 12 bases remaining between them. This CDR3 comprises 15 residues. CDR1 and CDR2 from the germline V gene are MGHRA and YSYEKL. The CDR3 sequence: CASSQDRAGGYGYTF. The CDR3 region has the DNA TGCGCCAGCAGCCAAGATAGGGCGGGTGGCTATGGCTACACCTTC.

This clonotype has just a few counts. The rearrangement joins TRBV12-3 or TRBV12-4 to TRBJ1-2; 8 nucleotides match TRBD1. The V gene end was trimmed by 2 bases and the J gene end by 4 bases; junction bases not matched to a gene: 3. The CDR3 is 14 amino acids. For the CDR3, the DNA is TGTGCCAGCAGTTTAACAGGGGGAATCTATGGCTACACCTTC. This encodes CASSLTGGIYGYTF.

In this sample, this clonotype turned up many times. The chain couples TRBV5-6 to TRBJ2-7, with a weak D call TRBD1 (6 bases). The CDR3 is made up of 13 amino acids. V shed 4 bases and J shed 5 bases, with 13 bases lying between them. Germline V lookup: CDR1 SGHDT, CDR2 YYEEEE. The CDR3 spells CASSPTGLHEQYV. CDR3 coding DNA: TGTGCCAGCAGCCCCACAGGGCTCCACGAGCAGTACGTC.

This clonotype occurred once. This sequence joins TRBV5-1 and TRBJ1-6; no clear D gene. The germline gives CDR1 SGHRS, CDR2 YFSETQ. The CDR3 covers 15 residues. The V gene lost 1 base and the J gene lost 5 bases, with 10 bases spanning the gap. The CDR3 here is CASSLKQTDNSPLHF. Written as DNA, the CDR3 is TGCGCCAGCAGCTTGAAGCAGACCGATAATTCACCCCTCCACTTT.

This clonotype has just a few counts. The chain uses TRBV19 and TRBJ2-2; 13 positions agree with TRBD2. The CDR3 has 18 residues. The germline V gene has CDR1 LNHDA and CDR2 SQIVND (reference sequence). Trimming cost V 4 bases and J 0 bases; bases outside gene matches: 5. Written as DNA, the CDR3 is TGTGCCAGTAGTACCAGGACTAGCGGGGGCTCGAACACCGGGGAGCTGTTTTTT. It is translated as CASSTRTSGGSNTGELFF.

This clonotype was detected ten times or more. For the CDR3, the DNA is TGTGCCAGCAGTTACCTGGCGGGACAAGGATATGGCTACACCTTC. Its protein product is CASSYLAGQGYGYTF. The chain recombines TRBV6-2 or TRBV6-3 with TRBJ1-2, with a tentative D call TRBD1 (6 bases). The germline gives CDR1 MNHEY, CDR2 SVGEGT. V shed 2 bases and J shed 5 bases, with 15 bases lying between them. The CDR3 has 15 amino acids.

The chain links TRBV18 to TRBJ2-1; 8 positions agree with TRBD2. The CDR3 runs to 16 residues. Germline V CDR1 and CDR2: KGHSH, LQKENI. V dropped 0 bases and J dropped 6; count of bases not matched to a gene: 7. This CDR3 reads CASSPPGLVKSNEQFF. For the CDR3, the DNA is TGTGCCAGCTCACCACCGGGACTAGTGAAATCCAATGAGCAGTTCTTC.

The chain employs TRBV4-1 and TRBJ1-5; 7 positions agree with TRBD1. The germline V gene encodes CDR1 MGHRA and CDR2 YSYEKL. With 4 bases clipped from V and 12 bases from J, the junction kept 18 bases outside the gene matches. The CDR3 extends over 16 amino acids. The CDR3 loop is CASSPSGGALNFVQHF. For the CDR3, the DNA is TGCGCCAGCAGCCCTTCAGGGGGAGCGTTGAATTTTGTCCAGCATTTT.

This clonotype was counted only a few times. This rearrangement joins TRBV29-1 to TRBJ2-4; 9 bases agree with TRBD1. The CDR3 contains 12 residues. V dropped 5 bases and J dropped 5; count of bases not matched to a gene: 1. Germline-derived CDR1 and CDR2 are SQVTM and ANQGSEA. Written as DNA, the CDR3 is TGCAGCGTTCGGACAGGGGAAAACATTCAGTACTTC. Translating it yields CSVRTGENIQYF.

The CDR3: CSARDVAGRAFF. DNA of the CDR3: TGCAGTGCTAGAGATGTAGCGGGGAGAGCTTTCTTT. This sequence joins TRBV20-1 and TRBJ1-1, with D unclear. V shed 0 bases and J shed 10 bases, with 12 bases lying between them. Looked up from germline, CDR1 is DFQATT and CDR2 is SNEGSKA (reference sequence). The CDR3 totals 12 residues.

The sample holds a few counts of this clonotype. This chain uses TRBV18 with TRBJ2-7; 9 bases fit TRBD1. CDR3 size: 13 residues. Germline V gene sequence: CDR1 KGHSH, CDR2 LQKENI. V shed 6 bases, J shed 5 bases, and the junction held 5 bases outside the gene matches. The CDR3 is CASSYGQGNEQYV. The CDR3 DNA reads TGTGCCAGCTCTTACGGACAGGGGAACGAGCAGTACGTC.

This clonotype was seen a few times. The CDR3 DNA is TGCAGCGTTGAAGATCTGGTCCGGCCCGCGGGGTATTTT. It codes for CSVEDLVRPAGYF. V is TRBV29-1 and J is TRBJ2-3; possible D gene TRBD2, 5 bases. With 0 bases removed from V and 14 bases from J, the gap between germline ends came to 18 bases. CDR1 and CDR2 (germline): SQVTM, ANQGSEA. This CDR3 region has 13 residues.